The 8 T cell receptor beta chains below all came from one sample that was sequenced in a study of CD8 T cells in ankylosing spondylitis. TCRdb redid the calling of the 5' RACE reads with MiXCR, one entry per CDR3 protein. This sample has around 280,000 distinct CDR3 sequences, with over 15% found just once. The source material was blood, either unsorted or a sorted T cell fraction (not recorded which). These receptor sequences come from a male donor with ankylosing spondylitis or in good health (not recorded which).

The chain recombines TRBV29-1 with TRBJ2-1, with 7 positions matching TRBD1. CDR3 length: 14 residues. The V segment lost 6 bases and the J segment 2 bases; nucleotides outside the gene matches: 7. CDR1 is SQVTM, CDR2 ANQGSEA, per germline. The CDR3, as DNA: TGCAGCGTAAACAGGGGAAATGCCTACAATGAGCAGTTCTTC. Its translation is CSVNRGNAYNEQFF.

The chain links TRBV28 to TRBJ2-2; no firm D call. V was clipped by 5 bases and J by 6 bases, with 10 bases between them. The CDR3 length is 13 residues. Germline V CDR1 and CDR2: MDHEN, SYDVKM. The CDR3 DNA is TGTGCCAGCAGTACCCTGGTCCCCGGGGAGCTGTTTTTT. Its protein product is CASSTLVPGELFF. The whole variable domain, remainder taken from reference TRBV28 and TRBJ2-2, is DVKVTQSSRYLVKRTGEKVFLECVQDMDHENMFWYRQDPGLGLRLIYFSYDVKMKEKGDIPEGYSVSREKKERFSLILESASTNQTSMYLCASSTLVPGELFFGEGSRLTVL.

The chain joins TRBV20-1 to TRBJ2-5, with D maybe TRBD1 (6 bases). CDR1 DFQATT and CDR2 SNEGSKA come from the germline V gene (reference sequence). The CDR3 is 15 amino acids. V gave up 1 base and J gave up 0 bases, with 12 bases separating them. CDR3: CSARVPRGYQETQYF. In DNA, the CDR3 is TGCAGTGCTAGAGTACCTAGGGGGTACCAAGAGACCCAGTACTTC.

This chain links TRBV5-1 with TRBJ1-2; D is perhaps TRBD1 (6 bases). The V end lost 0 bases, the J end lost 2 bases, and 11 bases lay between the germline ends. CDR3 length: 15 amino acids. Germline V gives CDR1 SGHRS, CDR2 YFSETQ. The CDR3 region is CASSLVQGGNYGYTF. CDR3 in DNA: TGCGCCAGCAGCTTGGTACAGGGAGGCAACTATGGCTACACCTTC.

This clonotype has more than one count but fewer than ten. J is TRBJ1-5 and V is TRBV3-1; D gene uncertain. This CDR3 spans 12 amino acids. Trimming removed 4 bases from V and 3 bases from J, with 4 bases in between. CDR1 and CDR2 from the germline V gene are LGHDT and YNNKEL (reference sequence). DNA for the CDR3: TGTGCCAGCAGCCTACACAATCAGCCCCAGCATTTT. Its protein is CASSLHNQPQHF.

The rearrangement links TRBV28 to TRBJ2-5, with 7 bases lining up with TRBD1. Germline CDR1 and CDR2: MDHEN and SYDVKM. This CDR3 is built from 15 residues. The J segment lost 5 bases and the V segment lost 2 bases, leaving 8 bases of the junction unmatched. The CDR3 here is CASSLPTGTRETQYF. The CDR3 DNA reads as TGTGCCAGCAGTTTACCGACAGGGACCAGGGAGACCCAGTACTTC.

CDR3 bases: TGTGCCAGCAGTTCCGGGACAGGGTCCAGGCAGCCCCAGCATTTT. Its translation: CASSSGTGSRQPQHF. The V gene is TRBV12-3 or TRBV12-4, the J gene TRBJ1-5, with 9 bases that match TRBD1. The trim removed 4 bases at V and 7 bases at J, leaving 8 bases unmatched. The CDR3 length is 15 residues.

The chain carries TRBV5-6 and TRBJ2-7; TRBD1 aligns across 8 bases. CDR1 is SGHDT and CDR2 is YYEEEE in the germline V gene. This CDR3 has 13 residues. The V segment lost 3 bases and the J segment 3 bases; nucleotides outside the gene matches: 2. CDR3 amino acids: CASSWTGCYEQYV. The CDR3 nucleotides are TGTGCCAGCAGCTGGACAGGGTGCTACGAGCAGTACGTC.